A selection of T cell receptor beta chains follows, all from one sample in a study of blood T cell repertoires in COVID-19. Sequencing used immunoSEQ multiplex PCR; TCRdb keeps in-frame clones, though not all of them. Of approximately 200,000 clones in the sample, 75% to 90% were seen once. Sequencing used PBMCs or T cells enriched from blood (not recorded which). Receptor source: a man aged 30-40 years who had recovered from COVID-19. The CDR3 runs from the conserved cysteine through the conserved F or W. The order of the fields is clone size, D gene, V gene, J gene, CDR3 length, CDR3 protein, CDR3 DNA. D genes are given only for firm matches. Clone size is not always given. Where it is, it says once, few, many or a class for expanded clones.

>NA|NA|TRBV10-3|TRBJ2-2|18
CAISESDSPLPNTGELFF
TGTGCCATCAGTGAGTCGGACAGTCCGTTACCGAACACCGGGGAGCTGTTTTTT
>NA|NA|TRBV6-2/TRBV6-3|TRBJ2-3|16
CASSSTPERSTDTQYF
TGTGCCAGCAGTTCAACCCCCGAGCGTAGCACAGATACGCAGTATTTT
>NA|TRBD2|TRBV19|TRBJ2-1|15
CASRPTSIGYNEQFF
TGTGCCAGTAGGCCGACTAGCATAGGTTACAATGAGCAGTTCTTC
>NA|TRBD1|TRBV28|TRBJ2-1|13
CASRTTGVWEQFF
TGTGCCAGCAGAACAACAGGGGTATGGGAGCAGTTCTTC
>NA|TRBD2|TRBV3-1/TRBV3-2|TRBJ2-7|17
CASSQDRWGSGSYEQYF
TGTGCCAGCAGCCAAGATAGGTGGGGCAGCGGGAGCTACGAGCAGTACTTC
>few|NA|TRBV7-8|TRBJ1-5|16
CASSLDLVFRNQPQHF
TGTGCCAGCAGCTTAGATCTTGTGTTCCGGAATCAGCCCCAGCATTTT
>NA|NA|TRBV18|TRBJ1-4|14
CASSPAGNNEKLFF
TGTGCCAGCTCACCAGCGGGAAATAATGAAAAACTGTTTTTT
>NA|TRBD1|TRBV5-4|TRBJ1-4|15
CASSPGQRANEKLFF
TGTGCCAGCAGCCCGGGACAGCGGGCTAATGAAAAACTGTTTTTT
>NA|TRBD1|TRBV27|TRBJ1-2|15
CASSYRWDRDYGYTF
TGTGCCAGCAGTTACCGATGGGACAGGGACTATGGCTACACCTTC
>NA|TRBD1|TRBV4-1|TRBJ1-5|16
CASSQLGQGSNQPQHF
TGCGCCAGCAGCCAATTGGGACAGGGATCCAATCAGCCCCAGCATTTT
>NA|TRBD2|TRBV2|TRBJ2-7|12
CATLTTSDEQYF
TGTGCCACCCTTACAACTAGCGACGAGCAGTACTTC
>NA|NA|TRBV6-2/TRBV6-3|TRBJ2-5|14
CASSYGEVRETQYF
TGTGCCAGCAGTTACGGCGAGGTTCGTGAGACCCAGTACTTC
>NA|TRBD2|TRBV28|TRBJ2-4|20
CASSRRGLAGGPLAKNIQYF
TGTGCCAGCAGTCGAAGGGGACTAGCGGGAGGGCCTTTAGCCAAAAACATTCAGTACTTC
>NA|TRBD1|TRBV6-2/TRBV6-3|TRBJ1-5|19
CASSTNRNRDRGSNQPQHF
TGTGCCAGCAGTACAAACAGAAACCGGGACAGGGGTAGCAATCAGCCCCAGCATTTT
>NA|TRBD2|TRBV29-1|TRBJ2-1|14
CSVGLAGAYNEQFF
TGCAGCGTTGGGCTAGCGGGAGCCTACAATGAGCAGTTCTTC
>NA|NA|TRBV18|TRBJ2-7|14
CASSVLQVSYEQYF
TGTGCCAGCTCAGTACTACAGGTTTCCTACGAGCAGTACTTC
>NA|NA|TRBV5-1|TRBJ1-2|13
CASSWDNNYGYTF
TGCGCCAGCAGCTGGGACAATAACTATGGCTACACCTTC
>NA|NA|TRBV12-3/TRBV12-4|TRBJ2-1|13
CASSVNVRSEQFF
TGTGCCAGCAGTGTAAACGTGAGGAGTGAGCAGTTCTTC
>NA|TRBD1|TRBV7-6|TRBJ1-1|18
CASSLVLGTGLMNTEAFF
TGTGCCAGCAGCTTAGTCCTCGGGACAGGGCTAATGAACACTGAAGCTTTCTTT
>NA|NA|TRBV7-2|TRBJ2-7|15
CASSQRGVASYEQYF
TGTGCCAGCAGCCAAAGGGGCGTGGCAAGCTACGAGCAGTACTTC
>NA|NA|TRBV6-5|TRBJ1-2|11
CASRILAVYTF
TGTGCCAGCAGGATTCTCGCAGTCTACACCTTC
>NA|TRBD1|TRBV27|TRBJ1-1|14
CASSTGGLNTEAFF
TGTGCCAGCAGTACAGGGGGATTGAACACTGAAGCTTTCTTT
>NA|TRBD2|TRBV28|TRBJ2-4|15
CASIHGTRGENIQYF
TGTGCCAGCATCCACGGGACTAGGGGGGAAAACATTCAGTACTTC
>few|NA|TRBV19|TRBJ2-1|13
CASSSGEYNEQFF
TGTGCCAGTAGTAGTGGAGAGTACAATGAGCAGTTCTTC
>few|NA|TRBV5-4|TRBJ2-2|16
CASSLGSDTYTGELFF
TGTGCCAGCAGCTTAGGCTCGGACACCTACACCGGGGAGCTGTTTTTT
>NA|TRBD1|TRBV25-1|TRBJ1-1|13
CASGGQPNTEAFF
TGTGCCAGCGGGGGACAGCCGAACACTGAAGCTTTCTTT
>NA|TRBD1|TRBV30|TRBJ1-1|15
CAWSLGTVANTEAFF
TGTGCCTGGAGTCTCGGGACAGTCGCGAACACTGAAGCTTTCTTT
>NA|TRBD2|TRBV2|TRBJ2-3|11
CASTGGDTQYF
TGTGCCAGTACGGGAGGGGATACGCAGTATTTT
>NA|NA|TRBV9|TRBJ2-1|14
CASSPRGQYNEQFF
TGTGCCAGCAGCCCCCGAGGACAGTACAATGAGCAGTTCTTC
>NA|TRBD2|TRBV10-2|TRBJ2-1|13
CASKASGRDEQFF
TGCGCCAGCAAGGCTAGCGGGAGGGACGAGCAGTTCTTC
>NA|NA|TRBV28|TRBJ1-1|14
CASSLQGIYTEAFF
TGTGCCAGCAGCCTTCAGGGGATTTACACTGAAGCTTTCTTT
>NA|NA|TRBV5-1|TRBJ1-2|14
CASSLTRETGGYTF
TGCGCCAGCAGCTTGACCCGGGAAACCGGTGGCTACACCTTC
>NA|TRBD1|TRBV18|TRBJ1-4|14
CASSARGQSEKLFF
TGTGCCAGCTCAGCCCGGGGACAGTCTGAAAAACTGTTTTTT
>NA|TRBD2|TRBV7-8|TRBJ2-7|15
CASSLAGTSDYEQYF
TGTGCCAGCAGCTTAGCCGGGACTAGCGACTACGAGCAGTACTTC
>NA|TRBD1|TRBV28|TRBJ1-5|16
CASSPNRGRSNQPQHF
TGTGCCAGCAGTCCGAACAGGGGAAGAAGCAATCAGCCCCAGCATTTT
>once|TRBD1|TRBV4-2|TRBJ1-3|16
CASSQDRQGAGNTIYF
TGTGCCAGCAGCCAAGATCGACAGGGTGCGGGAAACACCATATATTTT
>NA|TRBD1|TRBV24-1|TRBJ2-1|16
CATSDPRDRGQNEQFF
TGTGCCACCAGTGATCCGAGGGACAGGGGGCAAAATGAGCAGTTCTTC